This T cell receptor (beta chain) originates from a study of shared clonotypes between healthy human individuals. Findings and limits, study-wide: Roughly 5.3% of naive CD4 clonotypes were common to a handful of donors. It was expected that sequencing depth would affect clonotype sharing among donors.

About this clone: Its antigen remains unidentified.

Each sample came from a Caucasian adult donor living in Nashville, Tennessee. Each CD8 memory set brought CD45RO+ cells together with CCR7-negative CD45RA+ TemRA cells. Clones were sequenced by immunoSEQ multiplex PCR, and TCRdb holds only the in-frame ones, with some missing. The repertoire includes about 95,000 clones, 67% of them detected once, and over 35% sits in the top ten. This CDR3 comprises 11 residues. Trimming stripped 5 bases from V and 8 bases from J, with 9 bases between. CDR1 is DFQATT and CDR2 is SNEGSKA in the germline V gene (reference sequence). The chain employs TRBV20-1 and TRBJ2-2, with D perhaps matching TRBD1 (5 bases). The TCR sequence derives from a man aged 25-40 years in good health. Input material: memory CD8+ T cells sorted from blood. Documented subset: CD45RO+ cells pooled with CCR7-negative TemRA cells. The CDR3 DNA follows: TGCAGTGCTTTAGGGGCAGGGGAGCTGTTTTTT. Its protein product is CSALGAGELFF.